What follows describes a single TCR beta chain. No antigen is known for it. Qualities for individual bases were not recorded, and no much larger clone is one base off. The instrument given in TCRdb is Illumina NovaSeq 6000. TCRalpha and TCRbeta cDNA libraries were constructed by 5'RACE with constant-segment primers, with sample barcodes and unique molecular identifiers being introduced. RNA was extracted from every sample with Trizol reagent. Library amplification was performed in two PCR steps, and a second sample barcode and Illumina TruSeq adapters were introduced in the second step. Libraries were sequenced on an Illumina NovaSeq with 2 x 150 bp paired-end reads. Processing in the source paper ran as follows. The reads were demultiplexed and collapsed into UMI-guided consensus sequences using migec v1.2.7. Using mixcr v2.1.11, UMI consensuses were aligned to TRA and TRB V and J templates and then assembled into clonotypes. A clonotype was counted as expanded or contracted only if both edgeR and NoisET called the change significant, with noise models trained on biological replicates. For edgeR calls, the cutoffs were a false discovery rate-adjusted p below 0.01 and a log2 fold-change threshold of 1. As an exploratory analysis of dynamics, PCA with hierarchical clustering was applied to max-normalized trajectories of the 1000 most abundant clonotypes. Each responding clone was given a CD4 or CD8 phenotype based on the CD4+ and CD8+ repertoires, which had been sequenced separately. TCRdb reanalyzed the raw reads on its own, using fastp at Q25 for trimming and MiXCR for clone calling, and kept in-frame beta chains. One record per CDR3 amino acid sequence lists the most common genes and DNA. TCRdb, not the authors, supplied the V and J calls. The table for this sample lists roughly 380,000 distinct CDR3 sequences; over 25% of them were counted only once. Roughly 12% of the sample is taken by the ten largest.

This entry belongs to a study of T-cell memory formation after mild COVID-19 (dated by TCRdb to the early 2020s). Notes on the research overall: Most TCR sequence clusters were specific to one of the two donors. In two donors, T-cell clones that expanded and contracted after mild COVID-19 were followed by sequencing TCRalpha and TCRbeta repertoires longitudinally. Two young, previously healthy adult volunteers made up the cohort, one male and one female.

Ficoll-Paque density gradient centrifugation was the method used to isolate PBMCs. The paper as a whole reports these results and caveats: The study included only a couple of mild cases, and larger cohorts that include severe cases with pre-infection samples were judged to be necessary. From day 15 to 85, contracting clones showed balanced CD4/CD8 phenotypes, whereas a second wave of clones that expanded from day 15 to 37 leaned towards CD4+. SARS-CoV-2 specificity was not confirmed for the second-wave clones peaking on day 37. Some responding clones were found in pre-infection memory, which suggests that pre-existing cross-reactive memory T cells took part in the SARS-CoV-2 response. Contracting CD4+ clones were found mainly in CM and EM memory subsets, while CD8+ clones were enriched in EMRA.

From a lookup of the germline V gene, CDR1 and CDR2 are SNHLY and FYNNEI. From cysteine to phenylalanine, the CDR3 is 14 amino acids long. Only CDR3 DNA is held: 42 bases, read in frame from base 1. Here V drops 8 bases and J drops 2 bases, and the junction holds 6 bases not matched to any gene. The chain is encoded by TRBV2 joined to TRBJ2-7; 10 bases in the middle match TRBD1. This sequence originates from an adult woman who had mild COVID-19 (a few samples of this study predate the infection). The sample titles of this study are shuffled in the database, so cell type and time point are left out; the donor was told from shared clones. Sequencing was carried out using PBMCs or a T cell subset sorted from them (not recorded which). The DNA sequence is TGTGCCAGCCACGGGACAGGGGTCCCCTACGAGCAGTACTTC. Its protein reads: CASHGTGVPYEQYF.